These T cell receptor beta chains were read from a single sample in a study of radiotherapy plus CTLA-4 blockade in lung cancer. Sequenced by immunoSEQ multiplex PCR; TCRdb stores in-frame clones only, minus some. The sample yields about 51,000 clones, around 79% seen once. The material was peripheral blood, obtained from a patient treated with radiotherapy plus ipilimumab. The receptors originated from a human donor with non-small cell lung cancer who had a complete response to radiotherapy plus ipilimumab. Each CDR3 is given with its conserved first and last residue. D genes are given only for firm matches. Size tells how often a clone was seen (once, few, many) or the class of an expanded clone, and some rows leave it out.

TRBJ2-7	TRBD2	.	TRBV5-1	CASSYAGTSAAGQYF	TGCGCCAGCAGTTACGCCGGGACTAGCGCCGCCGGGCAGTACTTC
TRBJ2-6	TRBD1	.	TRBV14	CASRRGTGASGANVLTF	TGTGCCAGCAGGCGCGGGACAGGGGCCTCTGGGGCCAACGTCCTGACTTTC
TRBJ2-3	.	.	TRBV27	CASSLRAGSDTQYF	TGTGCCAGCAGTTTAAGGGCAGGGTCAGATACGCAGTATTTT
TRBJ2-7	.	.	TRBV5-6	CASSAVGADEQYF	TGTGCCAGCAGCGCGGTGGGGGCCGACGAGCAGTACTTC
TRBJ1-5	.	.	TRBV27	CASSLVAGGQPQHF	TGTGCCAGCAGTTTAGTGGCCGGGGGGCAGCCCCAGCATTTT
TRBJ1-1	.	few	TRBV19	CASSMFVNTEAFF	TGTGCCAGTAGTATGTTCGTGAACACTGAAGCTTTCTTT
TRBJ2-3	.	.	TRBV27	CASIRTVTSTDTQYF	TGTGCCAGCATCCGGACAGTAACTAGCACAGATACGCAGTATTTT
TRBJ2-4	.	.	TRBV7-2	CASSPDSQNLVAKNIQYF	TGTGCCAGCAGCCCGGACAGTCAAAACCTAGTAGCCAAAAACATTCAGTACTTC
TRBJ2-1	TRBD2	.	TRBV4-3	CASSQVSSGSGEQFF	TGCGCCAGCAGCCAAGTTTCTAGCGGGAGCGGGGAGCAGTTCTTC
TRBJ2-7	.	.	TRBV5-6	CASSSQDRPPYF	TGTGCCAGCAGCTCCCAAGACAGGCCTCCGTACTTC
TRBJ2-7	.	few	TRBV14	CASSHSRGVWENEQYF	TGTGCCAGCAGCCATTCCAGGGGGGTCTGGGAAAACGAGCAGTACTTC
TRBJ1-3	.	few	TRBV10-3	CATKEGTSGNTIYF	TGTGCCACTAAGGAGGGGACCTCTGGAAACACCATATATTTT
TRBJ1-1	TRBD1	few	TRBV7-9	CASSPGQGARNTEAFF	TGTGCCAGCAGCCCGGGACAGGGGGCGAGAAACACTGAAGCTTTCTTT
TRBJ1-1	.	.	TRBV9	CASSPSYSGAPSTTEAFF	TGTGCCAGCAGCCCCTCGTATTCAGGGGCCCCCTCTACGACTGAAGCTTTCTTT
TRBJ1-5	TRBD1	.	TRBV10-3	CAISGQGQGQPQHF	TGTGCCATCAGTGGACAGGGACAGGGTCAGCCCCAGCATTTT
TRBJ1-1	TRBD1	.	TRBV10-2	CASADRGRNTEAFF	TGCGCCAGCGCAGACAGGGGTCGGAACACTGAAGCTTTCTTT
TRBJ2-5	TRBD2	few	TRBV7-8	CASRVTTSGGNQETQYF	TGTGCCAGCAGGGTAACGACTAGCGGGGGAAACCAAGAGACCCAGTACTTC
TRBJ1-6	TRBD1	.	TRBV18	CASSPGARDRGRGSPLHF	TGTGCCAGCTCACCAGGGGCCCGGGACAGAGGTAGGGGTTCACCCCTCCACTTT
TRBJ2-4	.	.	TRBV7-2	CASSLARSGLGNIQYF	TGTGCCAGCAGCTTAGCGAGATCAGGACTCGGGAACATTCAGTACTTC
TRBJ1-4	TRBD1	.	TRBV27	CASSVTGGELFF	TGTGCCAGCAGTGTCACAGGGGGAGAGCTGTTTTTT
TRBJ2-7	.	few	TRBV5-5	CASSLGGFSYEQYF	TGTGCCAGCAGCTTGGGAGGGTTCTCCTACGAGCAGTACTTC
TRBJ2-3	.	.	TRBV4-3	CASSQELSITDTQYF	TGCGCCAGCAGCCAAGAGCTTTCTATCACAGATACGCAGTATTTT
TRBJ2-7	TRBD1	.	TRBV28	CASSFPPRQGSEQYF	TGTGCCAGCAGTTTCCCTCCCCGACAGGGTAGCGAGCAGTACTTC
TRBJ1-5	TRBD1	once	TRBV7-9	CASSSLRQGNSNQPQHF	TGTGCCAGCAGCTCCCTAAGACAGGGAAATAGCAATCAGCCCCAGCATTTT
TRBJ2-3	TRBD2	.	TRBV5-1	CASSLLAGPDTQYF	TGCGCCAGCAGCTTACTAGCGGGACCAGATACGCAGTATTTT
TRBJ1-2	TRBD1	.	TRBV9	CASTFGGTGGDGYTF	TGTGCCAGCACTTTCGGGGGGACAGGGGGCGATGGCTACACCTTC
TRBJ2-2	.	.	TRBV19	CASSRLDGVTGELFF	TGTGCCAGTAGTAGGCTAGATGGTGTCACCGGGGAGCTGTTTTTT
TRBJ2-3	TRBD2	.	TRBV13	CASSLRLAGGTDTQYF	TGTGCCAGCAGCTTACGACTAGCGGGGGGCACAGATACGCAGTATTTT
TRBJ2-5	TRBD2	.	TRBV2	CASKRDQSVETQYF	TGTGCCAGCAAGCGGGATCAGAGCGTTGAGACCCAGTACTTC
TRBJ1-4	TRBD1	few	TRBV4-3	CASSPYRGQGEKLFF	TGCGCCAGCAGCCCGTACAGGGGGCAGGGTGAAAAACTGTTTTTT
TRBJ2-5	.	once	TRBV10-3	CAISDGAEETQYF	TGTGCCATCAGTGATGGGGCAGAAGAGACCCAGTACTTC
TRBJ1-2	.	few	TRBV7-8	CASSTVKGSPFLTF	TGTGCCAGCAGCACCGTCAAGGGGTCCCCTTTCTTAACCTTC
TRBJ2-3	.	.	TRBV19	CATGGEWATPDTQYF	TGTGCCACCGGTGGCGAGTGGGCAACCCCAGATACGCAGTATTTT
TRBJ2-1	.	.	TRBV9	CASSAYGGSYNEQFF	TGTGCCAGCAGCGCGTACGGGGGTTCCTACAATGAGCAGTTCTTC
TRBJ1-1	.	few	TRBV6-5	CASSYSSARQDTEAFF	TGTGCCAGCAGTTACTCCTCCGCCCGACAGGACACTGAAGCTTTCTTT
TRBJ1-2	.	.	TRBV2	CASSEARGVNYGYTF	TGTGCCAGCAGTGAAGCACGGGGGGTTAACTATGGCTACACCTTC
TRBJ1-2	TRBD1	.	TRBV6-4	CASSDFSRDRGPPPTYGYTF	TGTGCCAGCAGTGACTTCTCCCGGGACAGGGGGCCTCCCCCTACCTATGGCTACACCTTC
TRBJ2-1	.	once	TRBV5-1	CASSPTGTRGSEEQFF	TGCGCCAGCAGCCCGACCGGGACACGGGGTTCGGAGGAGCAGTTCTTC
TRBJ2-3	TRBD2	.	TRBV7-2	CASSPRTSGASDTQYF	TGTGCCAGCAGCCCCCGGACTAGCGGGGCCTCGGATACGCAGTATTTT
TRBJ1-2	.	.	TRBV29-1	CSVVYGRGNYGYTF	TGCAGCGTTGTATACGGCAGGGGTAACTATGGCTACACCTTC
TRBJ1-5	.	few	TRBV7-8	CASSLSRISNQPQHF	TGTGCCAGCAGCTTGTCCAGGATTTCCAATCAGCCCCAGCATTTT
TRBJ2-3	.	.	TRBV7-9	CASRREISTDTQYF	TGTGCCAGCAGACGAGAAATAAGCACAGATACGCAGTATTTT
TRBJ1-1	.	.	TRBV7-2	CASSLAGGNTEAFF	TGTGCCAGCAGCTTAGCCGGAGGGAACACTGAAGCTTTCTTT
TRBJ1-1	.	.	TRBV4-1	CASSQAALETGTRNTEAFF	TGCGCCAGCAGCCAGGCGGCCCTTGAAACCGGGACACGGAACACTGAAGCTTTCTTT
TRBJ2-1	TRBD2	.	TRBV19	CASTPRHSGLINEQFF	TGTGCCAGTACACCTCGGCATAGCGGGCTAATCAATGAGCAGTTCTTC
TRBJ1-1	.	.	TRBV20-1	CSARDMGAAFF	TGCAGTGCTAGAGATATGGGAGCGGCTTTCTTT
TRBJ2-2	TRBD2	.	TRBV10-2	CASGGGGTNTGELFF	TGCGCCAGCGGGGGGGGAGGGACCAACACCGGGGAGCTGTTTTTT
TRBJ1-5	.	.	TRBV7-9	CASSRETHQPQHF	TGTGCCAGCAGCCGGGAGACTCATCAGCCCCAGCATTTT
TRBJ1-2	TRBD1	once	TRBV29-1	CSVVPATGEDGYTF	TGCAGCGTTGTTCCCGCGACAGGGGAGGATGGCTACACCTTC
TRBJ1-2	.	.	TRBV27	CARAHYTF	TGTGCCAGGGCTCACTACACCTTC
TRBJ1-1	.	.	TRBV7-9	CASSFTQTALNTEAFF	TGTGCCAGCAGCTTTACCCAAACAGCTTTGAACACTGAAGCTTTCTTT
TRBJ1-1	.	.	TRBV6-5	CASTRGGSTEAFF	TGTGCCAGCACACGCGGGGGTAGCACTGAAGCTTTCTTT
TRBJ2-1	.	.	TRBV19	CASSIGQDLEQFF	TGTGCCAGTAGTATAGGACAGGACCTTGAGCAGTTCTTC
TRBJ1-3	.	few	TRBV18	CASSSNELSGNTIYF	TGTGCCAGCTCATCCAACGAGCTCTCTGGAAACACCATATATTTT
TRBJ2-1	TRBD1	.	TRBV28	CASSLYGQVQFF	TGTGCCAGCAGTTTATACGGACAGGTACAGTTCTTC
TRBJ1-2	.	few	TRBV6-5	CASSYSDTRYGYTF	TGTGCCAGCAGTTACTCGGACACCCGATATGGCTACACCTTC
TRBJ2-1	TRBD2	.	TRBV29-1	CSVSGASGRGTYNEQFF	TGCAGCGTTTCAGGAGCTAGCGGGAGGGGGACCTACAATGAGCAGTTCTTC
TRBJ2-7	TRBD1	.	TRBV18	CASSPGDREYF	TGTGCCAGCTCACCGGGGGACAGGGAATACTTC
TRBJ1-2	TRBD1	.	TRBV7-9	CASSLWDSNYGYTF	TGTGCCAGCAGCTTATGGGACAGCAACTATGGCTACACCTTC